This T cell receptor beta chain was captured by sequencing in a study of blood T cell repertoires in COVID-19. Looking at the study overall: Material from acute and convalescent COVID-19 was sourced from the United States, Italy and Spain. The cDNA or gDNA used as material had been derived from T cells, B-cell-depleted T cells, or PBMCs.

Original handling: Quantification of nucleated cells was approximated via reference gene primer amplification. TCRdb's copy holds only in-frame clones and misses some; the assay was immunoSEQ multiplex PCR. V, J and clone size are taken as reported in that table, and D and trimming were inferred from the DNA itself. The table lists approximately 54,000 clones, roughly 90% of them singletons. A remark on this clone: A junction boundary mismatches the germline segment, possibly from a read error.

The sequence derives from a man over 45 with acute or convalescent COVID-19. Specimen: peripheral blood.

The CDR3 DNA reads TGTACCAGCAGCGCGGGACAGGGGACTGAAGCTTTCTTT. Protein: CTSSAGQGTEAFF. This chain joins TRBV5-4 and TRBJ1-1; 10 nucleotides line up with TRBD1. There are 13 residues in the CDR3. Looked up from germline, CDR1 is SGHNT and CDR2 is YYREEE (reference sequence). Looking up the rest from reference TRBV5-4 and TRBJ1-1 gives the full variable domain: ETGVTQSPTHLIKTRGQQVTLRCSSQSGHNTVSWYQQALGQGPQFIFQYYREEENGRGNFPPRFSGLQFPNYSSELNVNALELDDSALYLCTSSAGQGTEAFFGQGTRLTVV.